This T cell receptor (beta chain) was retrieved from a study of human T cells and chemical hapten exposure. Each CDR3 protein gets one entry after TCRdb re-called the RACE reads with MiXCR. The data contain 350,000 to 400,000 distinct CDR3 sequences, about 6.9% of them singletons. This clonotype was seen only a few times. The CDR3 runs 15 residues. Trimming removed 1 base from V and 0 bases from J, with 12 bases in between. Germline V gene lookup returns CDR1 DFQATT and CDR2 SNEGSKA (reference sequence). Documented time point: patch test 2, 6 weeks after DPC sensitization. Treatment defined: therapeutic diphenylcyclopropenone sensitization with weekly scalp DPC.

This chain connects TRBV20-1 to TRBJ1-2; D is perhaps TRBD1 (6 bases). This receptor was obtained from a woman younger than 30 with alopecia areata. Some clones in this sample may be carry-over from other donors' samples. The sequenced sample was whole blood, obtained in connection with sensitization to the hapten diphenylcyclopropenone (DPC). The CDR3 is CSARGGRGANYGYTF. The CDR3 DNA follows: TGCAGTGCTAGAGGGGGGCGCGGAGCTAACTATGGCTACACCTTC.